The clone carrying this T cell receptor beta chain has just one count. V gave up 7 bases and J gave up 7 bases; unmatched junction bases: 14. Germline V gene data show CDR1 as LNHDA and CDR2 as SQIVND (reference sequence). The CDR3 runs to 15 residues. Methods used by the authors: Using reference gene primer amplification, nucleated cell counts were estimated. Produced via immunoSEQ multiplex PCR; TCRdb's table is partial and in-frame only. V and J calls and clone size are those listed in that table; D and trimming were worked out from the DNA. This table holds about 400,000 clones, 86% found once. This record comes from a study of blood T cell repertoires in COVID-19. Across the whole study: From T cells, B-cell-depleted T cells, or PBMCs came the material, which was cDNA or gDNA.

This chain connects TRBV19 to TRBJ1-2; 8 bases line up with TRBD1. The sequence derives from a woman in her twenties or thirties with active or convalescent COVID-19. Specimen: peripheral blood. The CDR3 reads CASMARYGQGAGYTF. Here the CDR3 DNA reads TGTGCCAGTATGGCTAGGTACGGACAGGGCGCTGGCTACACCTTC.